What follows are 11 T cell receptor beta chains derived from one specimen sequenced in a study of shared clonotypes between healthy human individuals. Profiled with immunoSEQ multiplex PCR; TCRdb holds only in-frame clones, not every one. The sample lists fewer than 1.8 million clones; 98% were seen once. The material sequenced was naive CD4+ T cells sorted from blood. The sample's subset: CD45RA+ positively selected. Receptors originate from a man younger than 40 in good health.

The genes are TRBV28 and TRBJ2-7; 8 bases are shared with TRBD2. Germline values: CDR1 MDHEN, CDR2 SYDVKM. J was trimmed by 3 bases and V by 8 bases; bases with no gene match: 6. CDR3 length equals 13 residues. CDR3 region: CASRQTSGYEQYF. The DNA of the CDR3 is TGTGCCAGCCGACAAACTAGCGGCTACGAGCAGTACTTC.

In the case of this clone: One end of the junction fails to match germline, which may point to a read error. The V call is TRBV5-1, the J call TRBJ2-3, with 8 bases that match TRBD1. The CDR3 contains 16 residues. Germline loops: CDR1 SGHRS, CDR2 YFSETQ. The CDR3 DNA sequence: TGCGCCAACAGCTTGGGACAGGCTTTGACCACAGATACGCAGTATTTT. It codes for CANSLGQALTTDTQYF.

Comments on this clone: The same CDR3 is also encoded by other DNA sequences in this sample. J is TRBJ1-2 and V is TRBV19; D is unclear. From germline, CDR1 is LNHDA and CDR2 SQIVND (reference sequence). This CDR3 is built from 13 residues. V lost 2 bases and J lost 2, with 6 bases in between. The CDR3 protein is CASSILRNYGYTF. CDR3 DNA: TGTGCCAGTAGTATACTTAGAAACTATGGCTACACCTTC. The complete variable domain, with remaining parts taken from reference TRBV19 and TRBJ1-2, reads DGGITQSPKYLFRKEGQNVTLSCEQNLNHDAMYWYRQDPGQGLRLIYYSQIVNDFQKGDIAEGYSVSREKKESFPLTVTSAQKNPTAFYLCASSILRNYGYTFGSGTRLTVV.

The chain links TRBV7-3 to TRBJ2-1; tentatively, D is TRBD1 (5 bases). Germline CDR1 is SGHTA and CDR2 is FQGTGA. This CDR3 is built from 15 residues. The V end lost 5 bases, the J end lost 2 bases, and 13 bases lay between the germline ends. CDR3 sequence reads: CASSRQMVAYNEQFF. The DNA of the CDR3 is TGTGCCAGCAGCCGACAGATGGTGGCCTACAATGAGCAGTTCTTC.

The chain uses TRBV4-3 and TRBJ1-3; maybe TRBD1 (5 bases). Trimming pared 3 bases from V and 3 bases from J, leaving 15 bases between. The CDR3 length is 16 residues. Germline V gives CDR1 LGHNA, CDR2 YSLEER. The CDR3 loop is CASSQGTGQVGNTIYF. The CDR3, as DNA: TGCGCCAGCAGCCAGGGCACGGGGCAGGTTGGAAACACCATATATTTT.

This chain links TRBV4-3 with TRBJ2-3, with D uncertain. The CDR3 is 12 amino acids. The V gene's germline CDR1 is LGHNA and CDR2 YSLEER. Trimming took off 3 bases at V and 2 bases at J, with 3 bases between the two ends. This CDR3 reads CASSHTTDTQYF. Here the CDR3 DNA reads TGCGCCAGCAGCCATACCACAGATACGCAGTATTTT.

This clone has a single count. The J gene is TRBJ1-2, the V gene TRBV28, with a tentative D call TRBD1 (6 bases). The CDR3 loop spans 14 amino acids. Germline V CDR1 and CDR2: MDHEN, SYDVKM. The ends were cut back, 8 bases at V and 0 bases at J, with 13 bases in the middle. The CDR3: CASRRQESNYGYTF. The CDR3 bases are TGTGCCAGCCGAAGACAGGAGTCTAACTATGGCTACACCTTC.

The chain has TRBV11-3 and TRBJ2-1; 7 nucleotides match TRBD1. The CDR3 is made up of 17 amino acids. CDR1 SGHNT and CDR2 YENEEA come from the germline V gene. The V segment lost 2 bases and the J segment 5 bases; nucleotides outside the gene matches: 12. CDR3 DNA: TGTGCCAGCAGCTTATGGGTACTCGACAGGGAGAACAATGAGCAGTTCTTC. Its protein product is CASSLWVLDRENNEQFF. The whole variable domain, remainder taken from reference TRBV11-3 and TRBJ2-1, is EAGVVQSPRYKIIEKKQPVAFWCNPISGHNTLYWYLQNLGQGPELLIRYENEEAVDDSQLPKDRFSAERLKGVDSTLKIQPAELGDSAVYLCASSLWVLDRENNEQFFGPGTRLTVL.

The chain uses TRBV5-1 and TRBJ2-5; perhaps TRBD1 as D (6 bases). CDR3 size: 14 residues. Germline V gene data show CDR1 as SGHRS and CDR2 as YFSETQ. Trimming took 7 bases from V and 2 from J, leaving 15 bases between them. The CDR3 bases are TGCGCCAGCGGCCGGACAGTCGGGCAAGAGACCCAGTACTTC. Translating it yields CASGRTVGQETQYF. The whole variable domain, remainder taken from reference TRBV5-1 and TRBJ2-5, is KAGVTQTPRYLIKTRGQQVTLSCSPISGHRSVSWYQQTPGQGLQFLFEYFSETQRNKGNFPGRFSGRQFSNSRSEMNVSTLELGDSALYLCASGRTVGQETQYFGPGTRLLVL.

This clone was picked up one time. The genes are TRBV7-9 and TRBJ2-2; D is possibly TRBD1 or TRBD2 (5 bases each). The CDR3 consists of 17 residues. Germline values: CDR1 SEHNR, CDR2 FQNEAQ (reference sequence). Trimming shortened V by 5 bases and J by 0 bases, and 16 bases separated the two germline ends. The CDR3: CASSRRPGPTNTGELFF. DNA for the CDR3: TGTGCCAGCAGCCGACGGCCGGGGCCCACGAACACCGGGGAGCTGTTTTTT.

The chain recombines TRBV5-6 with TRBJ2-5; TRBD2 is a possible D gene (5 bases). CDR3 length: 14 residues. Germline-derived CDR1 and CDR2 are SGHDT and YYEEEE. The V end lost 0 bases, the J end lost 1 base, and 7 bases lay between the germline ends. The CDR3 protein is CASSLGLLQETQYF. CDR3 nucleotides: TGTGCCAGCAGCTTGGGACTACTCCAAGAGACCCAGTACTTC. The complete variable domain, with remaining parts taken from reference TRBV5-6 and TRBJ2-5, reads DAGVTQSPTHLIKTRGQQVTLRCSPKSGHDTVSWYQQALGQGPQFIFQYYEEEERQRGNFPDRFSGHQFPNYSSELNVNALLLGDSALYLCASSLGLLQETQYFGPGTRLLVL.